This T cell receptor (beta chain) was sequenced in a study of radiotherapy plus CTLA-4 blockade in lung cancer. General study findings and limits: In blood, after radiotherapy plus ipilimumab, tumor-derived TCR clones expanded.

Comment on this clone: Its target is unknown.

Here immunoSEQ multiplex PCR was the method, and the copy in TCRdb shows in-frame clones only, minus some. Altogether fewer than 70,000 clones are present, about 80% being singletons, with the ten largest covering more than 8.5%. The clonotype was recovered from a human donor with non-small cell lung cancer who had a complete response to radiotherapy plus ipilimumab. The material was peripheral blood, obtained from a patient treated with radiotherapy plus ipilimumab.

In DNA form, the CDR3 reads TGTGCCAGCAGCGCGGGACAGGGGGCCGGAAACACCATATATTTT. This codes for CASSAGQGAGNTIYF. The rearrangement uses TRBV5-4 and TRBJ1-3; 12 nucleotides agree with TRBD1. The V segment lost 4 bases and the J segment 4 bases; nucleotides outside the gene matches: 3. The V gene's germline CDR1 is SGHNT and CDR2 YYREEE (reference sequence). This CDR3 region has 15 residues.